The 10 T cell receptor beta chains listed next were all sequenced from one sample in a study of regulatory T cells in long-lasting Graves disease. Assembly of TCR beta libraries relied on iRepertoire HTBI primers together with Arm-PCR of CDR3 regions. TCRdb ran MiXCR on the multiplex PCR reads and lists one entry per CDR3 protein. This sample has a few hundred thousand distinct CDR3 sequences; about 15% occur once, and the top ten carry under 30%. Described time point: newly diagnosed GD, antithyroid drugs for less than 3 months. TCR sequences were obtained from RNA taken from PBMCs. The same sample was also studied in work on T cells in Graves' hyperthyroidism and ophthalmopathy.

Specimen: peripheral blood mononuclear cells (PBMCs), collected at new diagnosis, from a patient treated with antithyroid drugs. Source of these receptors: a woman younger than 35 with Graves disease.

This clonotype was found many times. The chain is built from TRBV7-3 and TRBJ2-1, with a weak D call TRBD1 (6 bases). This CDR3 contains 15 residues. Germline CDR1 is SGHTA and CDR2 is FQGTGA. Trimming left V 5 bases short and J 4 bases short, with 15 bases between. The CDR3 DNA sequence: TGTGCCAGCAGCCCCCAAATGACAGGTTACAATGAGCAGTTCTTC. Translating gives CASSPQMTGYNEQFF.

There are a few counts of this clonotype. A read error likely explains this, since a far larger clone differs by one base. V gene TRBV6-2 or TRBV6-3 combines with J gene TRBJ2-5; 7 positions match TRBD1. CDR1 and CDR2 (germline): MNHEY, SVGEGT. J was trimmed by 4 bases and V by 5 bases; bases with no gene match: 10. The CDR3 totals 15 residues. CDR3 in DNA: TGTGCCAGCAGTCTCTTGACAGGGCAACGAGAGACCCAGTACTTC. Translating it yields CASSLLTGQRETQYF.

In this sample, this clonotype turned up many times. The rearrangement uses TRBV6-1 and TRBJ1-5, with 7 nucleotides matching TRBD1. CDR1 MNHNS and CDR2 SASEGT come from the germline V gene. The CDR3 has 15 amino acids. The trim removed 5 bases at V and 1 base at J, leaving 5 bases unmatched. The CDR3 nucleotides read TGTGCCAGCAGTAAAGACAGGGTGAGCAATCAGCCCCAGCATTTT. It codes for CASSKDRVSNQPQHF.

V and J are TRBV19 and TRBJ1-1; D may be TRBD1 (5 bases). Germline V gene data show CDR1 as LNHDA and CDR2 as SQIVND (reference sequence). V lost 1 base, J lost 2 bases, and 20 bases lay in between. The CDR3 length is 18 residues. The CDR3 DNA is TGTGCCAGTAGTATAGGTTTCGGGGCGGGGCCCACCAACACTGAAGCTTTCTTT. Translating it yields CASSIGFGAGPTNTEAFF. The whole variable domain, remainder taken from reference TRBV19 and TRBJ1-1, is DGGITQSPKYLFRKEGQNVTLSCEQNLNHDAMYWYRQDPGQGLRLIYYSQIVNDFQKGDIAEGYSVSREKKESFPLTVTSAQKNPTAFYLCASSIGFGAGPTNTEAFFGQGTRLTVV.

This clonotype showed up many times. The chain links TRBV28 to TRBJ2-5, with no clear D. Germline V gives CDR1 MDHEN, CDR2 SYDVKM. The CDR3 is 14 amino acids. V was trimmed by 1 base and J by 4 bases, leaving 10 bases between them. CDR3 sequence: CASSLSGPTETQYF. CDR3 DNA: TGTGCCAGCAGTTTATCTGGGCCGACAGAGACCCAGTACTTC. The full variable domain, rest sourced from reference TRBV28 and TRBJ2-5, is DVKVTQSSRYLVKRTGEKVFLECVQDMDHENMFWYRQDPGLGLRLIYFSYDVKMKEKGDIPEGYSVSREKKERFSLILESASTNQTSMYLCASSLSGPTETQYFGPGTRLLVL.

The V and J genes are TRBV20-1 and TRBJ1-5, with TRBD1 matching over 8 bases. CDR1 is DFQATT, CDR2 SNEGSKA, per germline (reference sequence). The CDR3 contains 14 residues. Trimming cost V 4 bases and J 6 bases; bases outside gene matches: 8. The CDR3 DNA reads TGCAGTGCTAAATTGACAGGGGACTTTCAGCCCCAGCATTTT. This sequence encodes CSAKLTGDFQPQHF.

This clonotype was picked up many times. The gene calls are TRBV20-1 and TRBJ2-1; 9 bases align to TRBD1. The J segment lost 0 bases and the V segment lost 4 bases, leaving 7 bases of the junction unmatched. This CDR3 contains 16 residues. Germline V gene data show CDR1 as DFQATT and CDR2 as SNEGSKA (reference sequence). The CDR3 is CSANRGQAVSYNEQFF. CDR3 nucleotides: TGCAGTGCTAACAGGGGGCAGGCGGTCTCCTACAATGAGCAGTTCTTC.

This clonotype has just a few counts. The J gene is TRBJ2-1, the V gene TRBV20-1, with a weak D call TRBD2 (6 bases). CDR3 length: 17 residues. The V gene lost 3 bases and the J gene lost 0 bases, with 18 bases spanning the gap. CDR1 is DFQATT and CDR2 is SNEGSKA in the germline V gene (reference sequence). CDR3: CSASNVWGLSSYNEQFF. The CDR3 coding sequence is TGCAGTGCTAGTAATGTGTGGGGACTGAGCTCCTACAATGAGCAGTTCTTC.

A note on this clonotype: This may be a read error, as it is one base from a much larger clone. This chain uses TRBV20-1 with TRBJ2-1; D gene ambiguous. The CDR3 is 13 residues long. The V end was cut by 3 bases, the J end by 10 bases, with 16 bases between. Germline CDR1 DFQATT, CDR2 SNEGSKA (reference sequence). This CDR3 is CSASSGGTYEQFF. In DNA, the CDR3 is TGCAGTGCTAGTTCGGGCGGAACCTACGAGCAGTTCTTC.

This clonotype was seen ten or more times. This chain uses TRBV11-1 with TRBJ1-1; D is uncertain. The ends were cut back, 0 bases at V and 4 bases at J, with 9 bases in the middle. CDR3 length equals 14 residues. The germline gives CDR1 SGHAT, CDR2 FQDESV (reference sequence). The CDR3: CASSLARWSTEAFF. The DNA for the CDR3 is TGTGCCAGCAGCTTAGCGCGTTGGTCCACTGAAGCTTTCTTT. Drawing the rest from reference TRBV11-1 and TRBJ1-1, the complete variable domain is EAEVAQSPRYKITEKSQAVAFWCDPISGHATLYWYRQILGQGPELLVQFQDESVVDDSQLPKDRFSAERLKGVDSTLKIQPAELGDSAMYLCASSLARWSTEAFFGQGTRLTVV.